This T cell receptor (beta chain) was documented in a study of blood T cell repertoires in COVID-19. Study summary: Sites in the United States, Italy and Spain provided acute and convalescent COVID-19 samples. T cells, B-cell-depleted T cells, or PBMCs provided the cDNA or gDNA that served as material.

The CDR3 consists of 13 residues. V lost 7 bases to trimming and J lost 10 bases, with 19 bases between them. Sequencing was performed with immunoSEQ multiplex PCR; in TCRdb, only in-frame clones are kept and a portion is missing. The sample includes approximately 110,000 clones, roughly 74% of them seen just once. Material: peripheral blood. This receptor was obtained from a man aged 80 or over with COVID-19, enrolled during active disease. The chain couples TRBV12-3 or TRBV12-4 to TRBJ1-1, with a possible D match to TRBD1 (6 bases). In DNA, the CDR3 is TGTGCCAGCATCCCGGCAGGGGCATCGGGAGCTTTCTTT. It specifies CASIPAGASGAFF.